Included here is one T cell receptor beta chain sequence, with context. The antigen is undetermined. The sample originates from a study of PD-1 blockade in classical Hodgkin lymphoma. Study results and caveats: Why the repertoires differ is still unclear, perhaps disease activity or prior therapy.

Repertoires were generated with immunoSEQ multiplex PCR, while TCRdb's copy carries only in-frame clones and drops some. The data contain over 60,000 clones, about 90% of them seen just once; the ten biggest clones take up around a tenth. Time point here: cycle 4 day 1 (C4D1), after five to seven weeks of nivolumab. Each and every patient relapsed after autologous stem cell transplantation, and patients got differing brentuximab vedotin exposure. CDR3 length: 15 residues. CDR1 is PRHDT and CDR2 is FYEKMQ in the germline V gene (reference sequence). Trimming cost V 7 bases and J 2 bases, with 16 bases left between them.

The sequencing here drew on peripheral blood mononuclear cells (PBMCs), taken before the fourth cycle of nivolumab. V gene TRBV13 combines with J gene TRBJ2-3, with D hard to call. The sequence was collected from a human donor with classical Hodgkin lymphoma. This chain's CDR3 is CASTAGIQPTDTQYF. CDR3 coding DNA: TGTGCCAGCACCGCCGGTATCCAACCCACAGATACGCAGTATTTT.